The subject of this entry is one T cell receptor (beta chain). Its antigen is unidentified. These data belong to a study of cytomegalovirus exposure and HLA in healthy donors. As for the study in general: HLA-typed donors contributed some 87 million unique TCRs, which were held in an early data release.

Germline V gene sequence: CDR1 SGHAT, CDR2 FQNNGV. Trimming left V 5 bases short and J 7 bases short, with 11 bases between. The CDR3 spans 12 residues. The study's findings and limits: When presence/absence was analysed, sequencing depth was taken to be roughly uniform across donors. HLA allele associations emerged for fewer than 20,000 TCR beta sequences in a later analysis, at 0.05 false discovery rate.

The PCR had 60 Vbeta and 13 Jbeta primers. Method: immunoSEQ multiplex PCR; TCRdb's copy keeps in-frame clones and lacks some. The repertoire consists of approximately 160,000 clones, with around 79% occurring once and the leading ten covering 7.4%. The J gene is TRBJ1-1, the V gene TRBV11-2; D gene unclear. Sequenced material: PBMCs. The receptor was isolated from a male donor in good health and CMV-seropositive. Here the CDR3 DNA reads TGTGCCAGCAGCAACCCTGTGAGTGAAGCTTTCTTT. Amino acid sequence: CASSNPVSEAFF.